The rows below give T cell receptor beta chains drawn from one sample of a study of shared clonotypes between healthy human individuals. Assay used: immunoSEQ multiplex PCR; TCRdb lists only in-frame clones, some missing. Here the sample spans about 110,000 clones, 68% being singletons. Sequenced sample: memory CD8+ T cells sorted from blood. These receptors were taken from a woman in her twenties or thirties in good health. Both conserved end residues are trimmed from each CDR3. The order of the fields is V gene, J gene, CDR3 protein.

TRBV7-7	TRBJ2-6	ASSRLSMPQSRANVLT
TRBV6-1	TRBJ1-1	ASIVGLMNTEAF
TRBV5-5	TRBJ2-7	ASSQDDASPSYEQY
TRBV27	TRBJ1-2	ASSLNYGQGDGYGYT
TRBV20-1	TRBJ2-3	SAREWGKQY
TRBV28	TRBJ2-7	ASSLGGYEQY
TRBV19	TRBJ2-7	ASSELATYEQY
TRBV7-2	TRBJ2-1	ASSLVGGRSYNEQF
TRBV29-1	TRBJ2-6	SVNTGGSSTGANVLT
TRBV28	TRBJ2-5	ASTLSLAGQETQY
TRBV25-1	TRBJ2-7	ASSDRTGRYEQY
TRBV6-4	TRBJ2-1	ASSVSAGGFNEQF
TRBV11-1	TRBJ2-7	ASSSGDSTYEQY
TRBV27	TRBJ2-7	ASQDSGNYEQY
TRBV7-6	TRBJ2-1	ASRGVAGSSYNEQF
TRBV27	TRBJ1-2	ASSLRIGTGVNYGYT
TRBV10-2	TRBJ2-5	ASRTRVEETQY
TRBV27	TRBJ1-2	ASSLSRWGNYGYT
TRBV28	TRBJ1-1	ASSLPGTIGNAEAF
TRBV2	TRBJ2-2	ASSEKMAGGTGELF
TRBV27	TRBJ2-7	ASRGWDTTYEQY
TRBV27	TRBJ2-7	ASSFRSSYEQY
TRBV5-1	TRBJ1-1	ASSLEPFMNTEAF
TRBV2	TRBJ2-7	ASSQGGGRGNEQY
TRBV19	TRBJ2-7	ASSIVGLAESSSYEQY
TRBV4-1	TRBJ1-1	ASSQDHRTEAF
TRBV25-1	TRBJ2-7	ASSAGQGRPYEQY
TRBV28	TRBJ1-1	ASRRLTGGGTEAF
TRBV6-5	TRBJ2-5	ASSPWDTQETQY